The next 9 T cell receptor beta chains were all read from a single sample in a study of T cells in Graves' hyperthyroidism and ophthalmopathy. TCR beta CDR3 regions were amplified from RNA. Using the HTBI primer set, a first-round RT-PCR was run on the TCR CDR3. MiXCR, run by TCRdb on the multiplex PCR reads, gives a single entry per CDR3 protein. Among 130,000 or so distinct CDR3 sequences listed, around 21% were seen once. Sequenced sample: blood. Receptors were obtained from a woman aged 45-65 years with Graves' hyperthyroidism that later progressed to Graves' ophthalmopathy.

Ten or more counts support this clonotype. The chain uses TRBV20-1 and TRBJ2-7; 11 positions agree with TRBD1. CDR1 and CDR2 (germline): DFQATT, SNEGSKA (reference sequence). V lost 5 bases, J lost 6 bases, and 21 bases stayed unmatched. The CDR3 has 18 amino acids. DNA of the CDR3: TGCAGTGCTTCTACCCTCCCGGGACAGGGGGGCCTAGCGGGCGAGCAGTACTTC. Translation gives CSASTLPGQGGLAGEQYF.

This CDR3 reads CASSRSFESGFEQYF. As DNA, the CDR3 is TGTGCCAGTAGTAGATCCTTCGAGAGCGGTTTCGAGCAGTACTTC. The V gene is TRBV19, the J gene TRBJ2-7; the D gene is possibly TRBD2 (5 bases). CDR1 is LNHDA and CDR2 is SQIVND in the germline V gene (reference sequence). The CDR3 contains 15 residues. V was trimmed by 4 bases and J by 6 bases, leaving 19 bases between them. Complete variable domain (other parts from reference TRBV19 and TRBJ2-7): DGGITQSPKYLFRKEGQNVTLSCEQNLNHDAMYWYRQDPGQGLRLIYYSQIVNDFQKGDIAEGYSVSREKKESFPLTVTSAQKNPTAFYLCASSRSFESGFEQYFGPGTRLTVT.

Ten or more counts support this clonotype. At one boundary the junction diverges from the germline segment, which might be a read error. The rearrangement links TRBV27 to TRBJ1-1; 7 nucleotides match TRBD1. The CDR3 is made up of 15 amino acids. Germline loops: CDR1 MNHEY, CDR2 SMNVEV (reference sequence). This chain's CDR3 is CASSLSRAGGRAAFF. In nucleotides, the CDR3 is TGTGCCAGCAGCTTATCGCGGGCAGGGGGAAGAGCGGCTTTCTTT.

This clonotype was found a few times. The chain employs TRBV24-1 and TRBJ2-1, with D possibly TRBD1 on 5 matching bases. Germline V gene lookup returns CDR1 KGHDR and CDR2 SFDVKD. The V and J ends lost 4 bases and 6 bases respectively, with 12 bases between them. The CDR3 sequence is 14 residues long. The CDR3 DNA follows: TGTGCCACCAGTGACCCCAATGACAGCAATGAGCAGTTCTTC. Translation gives CATSDPNDSNEQFF.

The chain combines TRBV28 with TRBJ1-6, with TRBD1 matching over 7 bases. The germline V gene has CDR1 MDHEN and CDR2 SYDVKM. V was clipped by 6 bases and J by 8 bases; unmatched bases: 7. CDR3 size: 14 residues. CDR3 residues: CASSLTGIDSPLHF. The CDR3 DNA follows: TGTGCCAGCAGCCTGACAGGGATTGATTCACCCCTCCACTTT.

This clonotype was detected only a few times. This sequence joins TRBV12-3 or TRBV12-4 and TRBJ2-1; 11 positions match TRBD2. Unmatched junction bases numbered 7, after V lost 7 bases and J lost 5 bases. CDR3 length equals 15 residues. The CDR3 sequence: CASKLRLAGNNEQFF. The CDR3 nucleotides read TGTGCCAGCAAACTAAGACTAGCGGGAAACAATGAGCAGTTCTTC.

This clonotype was counted many times. CDR3 nucleotides: TGTGCCAGTCGGATAGCGGGAGCTGGCACCGGGGAGCTGTTTTTT. This gives the protein CASRIAGAGTGELFF. The V and J genes are TRBV2 and TRBJ2-2; 9 nucleotides align to TRBD2. The germline CDR1 and CDR2 sequences are SNHLY and FYNNEI. The V segment lost 9 bases and the J segment 4 bases; nucleotides outside the gene matches: 9. The CDR3 length is 15 residues. Variable domain in full (rest from reference TRBV2 and TRBJ2-2): EPEVTQTPSHQVTQMGQEVILRCVPISNHLYFYWYRQILGQKVEFLVSFYNNEISEKSEIFDDQFSVERPDGSNFTLKIRSTKLEDSAMYFCASRIAGAGTGELFFGEGSRLTVL.

This clonotype was observed many times. The rearrangement uses TRBV24-1 and TRBJ1-2; 8 nucleotides line up with TRBD1. Unmatched junction bases numbered 15, after V lost 6 bases and J lost 7 bases. Germline-derived CDR1 and CDR2 are KGHDR and SFDVKD. This CDR3 region has 16 residues. The CDR3 loop reads CATSFSRGPPPRGYTF. The CDR3 DNA reads as TGTGCCACCAGTTTCTCCAGGGGGCCGCCCCCCCGTGGCTACACCTTC.

This clonotype was seen only a few times. The chain combines TRBV7-2 with TRBJ2-7, with D possibly TRBD1 on 6 matching bases. CDR3 size: 14 residues. Germline-derived CDR1 and CDR2 are SGHTA and FQGNSA. V shed 5 bases and J shed 2 bases, with 13 bases lying between them. CDR3 in DNA: TGTGCCAGCAGCGAAGGATCAGGGGCCTACGAGCAGTACTTC. Translation gives CASSEGSGAYEQYF.